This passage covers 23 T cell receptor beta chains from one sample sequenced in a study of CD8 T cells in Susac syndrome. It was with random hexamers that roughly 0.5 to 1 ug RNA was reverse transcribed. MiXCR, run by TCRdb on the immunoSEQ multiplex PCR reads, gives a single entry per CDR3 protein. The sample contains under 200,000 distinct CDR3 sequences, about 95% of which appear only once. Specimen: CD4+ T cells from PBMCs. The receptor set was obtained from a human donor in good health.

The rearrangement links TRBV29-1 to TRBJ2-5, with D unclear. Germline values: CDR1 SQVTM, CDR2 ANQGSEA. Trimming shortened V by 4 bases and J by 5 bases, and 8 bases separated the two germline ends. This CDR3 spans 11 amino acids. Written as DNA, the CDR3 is TGCAGCGTTGCTCGGGTTGAGACCCAGTACTTC. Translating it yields CSVARVETQYF.

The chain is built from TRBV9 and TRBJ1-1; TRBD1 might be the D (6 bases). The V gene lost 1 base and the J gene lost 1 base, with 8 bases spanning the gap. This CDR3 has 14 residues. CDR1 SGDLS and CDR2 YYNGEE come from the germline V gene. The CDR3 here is CASSVQQGNTEAFF. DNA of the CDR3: TGTGCCAGCAGCGTACAACAGGGGAACACTGAAGCTTTCTTT.

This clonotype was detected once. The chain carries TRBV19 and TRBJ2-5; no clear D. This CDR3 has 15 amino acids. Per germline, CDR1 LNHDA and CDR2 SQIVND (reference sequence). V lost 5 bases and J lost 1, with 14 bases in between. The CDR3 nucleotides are TGTGCCAGTAGTGCCGGTGGACGGATCCAAGAGACCCAGTACTTC. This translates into CASSAGGRIQETQYF.

CDR3 residues: CASNQGLNQPQHF. CDR3 sequence (DNA): TGTGCGAGCAATCAGGGACTCAATCAGCCCCAGCATTTT. The chain employs TRBV30 and TRBJ1-5; TRBD1 might be the D (5 bases). Germline values: CDR1 GTSNPN, CDR2 SVGIG (reference sequence). This CDR3 spans 13 amino acids.

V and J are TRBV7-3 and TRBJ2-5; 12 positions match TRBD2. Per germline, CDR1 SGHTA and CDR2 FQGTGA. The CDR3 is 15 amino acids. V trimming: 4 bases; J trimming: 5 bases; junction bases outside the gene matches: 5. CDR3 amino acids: CASSSRGTSGETQYF. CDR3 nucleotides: TGTGCCAGCAGCTCCCGCGGGACTAGCGGGGAGACCCAGTACTTC.

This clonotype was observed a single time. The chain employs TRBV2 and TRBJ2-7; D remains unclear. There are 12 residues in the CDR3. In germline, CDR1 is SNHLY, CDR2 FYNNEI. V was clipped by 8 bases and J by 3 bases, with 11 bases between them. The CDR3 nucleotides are TGTGCCAGCGGTGGGGTAATCTACGAGCAGTACTTC. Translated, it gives CASGGVIYEQYF.

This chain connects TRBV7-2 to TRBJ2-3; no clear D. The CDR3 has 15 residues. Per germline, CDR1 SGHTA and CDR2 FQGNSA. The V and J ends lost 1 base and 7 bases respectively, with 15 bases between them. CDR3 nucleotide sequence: TGTGCCAGCAGCTTAGAGGCTTTCCTGGGGTATACGCAGTATTTT. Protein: CASSLEAFLGYTQYF.

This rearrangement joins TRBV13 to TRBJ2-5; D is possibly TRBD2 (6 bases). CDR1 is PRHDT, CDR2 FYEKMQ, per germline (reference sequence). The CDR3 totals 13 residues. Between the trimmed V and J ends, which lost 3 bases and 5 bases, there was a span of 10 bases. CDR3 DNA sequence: TGTGCCAGCAGCTTCCCGGGGGTTGAGACCCAGTACTTC. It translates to CASSFPGVETQYF.

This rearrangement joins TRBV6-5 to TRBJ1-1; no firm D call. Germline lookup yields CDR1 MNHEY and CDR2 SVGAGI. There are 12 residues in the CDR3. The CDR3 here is CATLPRDTEAFF. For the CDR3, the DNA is TGTGCAACCCTCCCACGGGACACTGAAGCTTTCTTT.

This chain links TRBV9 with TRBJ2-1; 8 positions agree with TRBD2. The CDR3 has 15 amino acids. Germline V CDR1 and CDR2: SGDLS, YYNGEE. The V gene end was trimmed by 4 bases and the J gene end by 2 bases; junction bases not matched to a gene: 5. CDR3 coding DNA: TGTGCCAGCAGCCCTGATAGCGGGACCTACAATGAGCAGTTCTTC. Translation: CASSPDSGTYNEQFF.

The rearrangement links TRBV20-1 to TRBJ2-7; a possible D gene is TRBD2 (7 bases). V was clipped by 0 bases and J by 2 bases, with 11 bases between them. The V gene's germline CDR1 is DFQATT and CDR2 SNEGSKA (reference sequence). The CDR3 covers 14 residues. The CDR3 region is CSARDHGGPYEQYF. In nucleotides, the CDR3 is TGCAGTGCTAGAGATCACGGGGGGCCCTACGAGCAGTACTTC.

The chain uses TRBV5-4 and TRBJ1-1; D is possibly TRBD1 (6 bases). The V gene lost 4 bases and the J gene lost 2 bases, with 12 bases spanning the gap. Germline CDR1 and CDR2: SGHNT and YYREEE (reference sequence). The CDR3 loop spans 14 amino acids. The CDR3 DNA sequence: TGTGCCAGCAGCAACACACAGGGTAACACTGAAGCTTTCTTT. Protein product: CASSNTQGNTEAFF.

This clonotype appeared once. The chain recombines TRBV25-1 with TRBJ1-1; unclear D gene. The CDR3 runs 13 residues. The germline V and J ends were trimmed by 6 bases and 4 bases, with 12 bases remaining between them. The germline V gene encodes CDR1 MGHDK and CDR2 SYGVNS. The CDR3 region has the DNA TGTGCCAGCAGGTCGCAGGATACCACTGAAGCTTTCTTT. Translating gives CASRSQDTTEAFF.

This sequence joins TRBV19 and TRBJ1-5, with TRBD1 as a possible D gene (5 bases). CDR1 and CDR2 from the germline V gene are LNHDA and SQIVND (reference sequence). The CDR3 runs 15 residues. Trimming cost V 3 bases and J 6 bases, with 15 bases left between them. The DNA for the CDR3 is TGTGCCAGTAGTATGATAGGGGCTGGGGGTCAGCCCCAGCATTTT. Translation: CASSMIGAGGQPQHF.

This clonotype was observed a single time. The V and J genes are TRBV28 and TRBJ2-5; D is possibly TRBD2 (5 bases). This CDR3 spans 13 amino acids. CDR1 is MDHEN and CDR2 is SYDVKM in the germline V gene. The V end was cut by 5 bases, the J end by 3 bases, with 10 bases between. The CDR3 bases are TGTGCCAGCAGTCCCGCGGGCGAAGAGACCCAGTACTTC. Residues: CASSPAGEETQYF. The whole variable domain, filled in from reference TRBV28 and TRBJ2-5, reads DVKVTQSSRYLVKRTGEKVFLECVQDMDHENMFWYRQDPGLGLRLIYFSYDVKMKEKGDIPEGYSVSREKKERFSLILESASTNQTSMYLCASSPAGEETQYFGPGTRLLVL.

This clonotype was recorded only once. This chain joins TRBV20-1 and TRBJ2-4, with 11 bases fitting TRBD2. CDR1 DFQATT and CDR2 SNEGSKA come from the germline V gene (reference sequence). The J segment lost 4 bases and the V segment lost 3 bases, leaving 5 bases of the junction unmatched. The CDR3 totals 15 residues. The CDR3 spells CSARGLADPKNIQYF. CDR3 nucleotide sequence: TGCAGTGCTAGGGGACTAGCGGACCCTAAAAACATTCAGTACTTC.

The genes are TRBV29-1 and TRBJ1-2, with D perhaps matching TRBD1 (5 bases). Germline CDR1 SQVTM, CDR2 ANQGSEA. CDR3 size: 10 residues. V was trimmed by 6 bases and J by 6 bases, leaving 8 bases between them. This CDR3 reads CSVSRDGYTF. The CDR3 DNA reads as TGCAGCGTCTCCAGGGATGGCTACACCTTC.

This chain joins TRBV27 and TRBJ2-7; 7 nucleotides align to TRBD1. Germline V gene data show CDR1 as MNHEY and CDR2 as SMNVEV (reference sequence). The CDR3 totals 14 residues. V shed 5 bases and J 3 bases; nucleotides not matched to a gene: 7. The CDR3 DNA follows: TGTGCCAGCAGTCCGCTGACAGGGAACTACGAGCAGTACGTC. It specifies CASSPLTGNYEQYV.

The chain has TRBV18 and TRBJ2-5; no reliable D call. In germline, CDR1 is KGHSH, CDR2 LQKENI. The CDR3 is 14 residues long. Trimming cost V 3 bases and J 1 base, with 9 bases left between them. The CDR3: CASSPSTPQETQYF. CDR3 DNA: TGTGCCAGCTCACCTTCGACGCCCCAAGAGACCCAGTACTTC.

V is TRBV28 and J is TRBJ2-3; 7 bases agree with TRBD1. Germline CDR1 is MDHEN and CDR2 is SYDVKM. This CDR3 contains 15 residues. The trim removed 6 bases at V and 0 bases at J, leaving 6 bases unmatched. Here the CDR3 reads CASSRDSQSTDTQYF. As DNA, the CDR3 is TGTGCCAGCAGCCGGGACAGTCAGAGCACAGATACGCAGTATTTT. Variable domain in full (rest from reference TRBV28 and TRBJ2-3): DVKVTQSSRYLVKRTGEKVFLECVQDMDHENMFWYRQDPGLGLRLIYFSYDVKMKEKGDIPEGYSVSREKKERFSLILESASTNQTSMYLCASSRDSQSTDTQYFGPGTRLTVL.

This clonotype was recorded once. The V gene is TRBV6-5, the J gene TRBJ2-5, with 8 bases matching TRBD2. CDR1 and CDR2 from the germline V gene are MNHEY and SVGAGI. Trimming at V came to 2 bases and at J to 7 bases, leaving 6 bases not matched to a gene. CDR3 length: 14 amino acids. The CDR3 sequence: CASSYEAGAGTQYF. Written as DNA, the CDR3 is TGTGCCAGCAGTTACGAAGCGGGGGCGGGGACCCAGTACTTC.

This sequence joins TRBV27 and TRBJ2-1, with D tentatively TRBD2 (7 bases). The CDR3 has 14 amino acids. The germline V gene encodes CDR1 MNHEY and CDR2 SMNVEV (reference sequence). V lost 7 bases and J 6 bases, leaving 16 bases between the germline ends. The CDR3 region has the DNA TGTGCCAGCATCAGGGGCGGGAGAGGCAATGAGCAGTTCTTC. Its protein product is CASIRGGRGNEQFF.

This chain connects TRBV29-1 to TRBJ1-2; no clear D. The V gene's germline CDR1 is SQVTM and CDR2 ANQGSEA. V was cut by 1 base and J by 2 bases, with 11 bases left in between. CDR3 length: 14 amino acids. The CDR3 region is CSVEGGQVNYGYTF. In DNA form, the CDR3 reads TGCAGCGTTGAAGGTGGGCAGGTAAACTATGGCTACACCTTC.